This T cell receptor (beta chain) was captured by sequencing in a study of T cell responses to AZD1222 COVID-19 vaccine. General study points: Baseline seropositivity occurred in only six or seven AZD1222 recipients. It should be noted that donors were predominantly white British and more often female, and clonal diversity was possibly underestimated. Every sample of the repertoires postdated the peak T cell response. Spike-specific TCR breadth rose after two AZD1222 doses, and depth rose as well.

Sequenced by immunoSEQ multiplex PCR; TCRdb stores in-frame clones only, minus some. The repertoire holds about 99,000 clones, 90% seen once, with about 5% in the top ten. The germline V gene has CDR1 MNHEY and CDR2 SMNVEV (reference sequence). V lost 3 bases, J lost 3 bases, and 17 bases lay in between. This CDR3 is built from 17 residues. As concerns this clone: The antigen remains unidentified.

The clonotype comes from an adult in good health. Sequencing was performed on peripheral blood, taken on day 0 of AZD1222 vaccination. V usage is TRBV27 and J usage is TRBJ1-4; weak D call: TRBD1 (5 bases). The CDR3 loop reads CASSFGTNSLSNEKLFF. In DNA form, the CDR3 reads TGTGCCAGCAGTTTCGGGACTAATTCATTATCTAATGAAAAACTGTTTTTT.